The 27 T cell receptor beta chains below all came from one sample that was sequenced in a study of blood T cell repertoires in COVID-19. This table comes from immunoSEQ multiplex PCR, and its TCRdb copy is limited to in-frame clones, with some not included. The table has approximately 120,000 clones, around 85% seen once. Sequenced material: peripheral blood. The receptors were sampled from a man under 40 with COVID-19, enrolled during active disease.

This chain connects TRBV12-5 to TRBJ2-1, with a possible D match to TRBD2 (7 bases). V was shortened by 3 bases and J by 3 bases, with 15 bases between the two germline ends. The CDR3 runs to 16 residues. Germline CDR1 reads LGHNT; CDR2 reads FRNRAP. The CDR3 region has the DNA TGTGCTAGTGGTTTTATTGGAGGGGGGGTCTACAATGAGCAGTTCTTC. Amino acid sequence: CASGFIGGGVYNEQFF.

The V gene is TRBV14, the J gene TRBJ1-1; D gene unclear. This CDR3 contains 14 residues. V was pared by 0 bases and J by 1 base, with 6 bases between. CDR1 and CDR2 from the germline V gene are SGHDN and FVKESK. For the CDR3, the DNA is TGTGCCAGCAGCCAAGATTTCGGGAACACTGAAGCTTTCTTT. Translated: CASSQDFGNTEAFF.

This clone has only one observation. The chain couples TRBV6-1 to TRBJ2-3; TRBD1 might be the D (6 bases). The germline V and J ends were trimmed by 1 base and 5 bases, with 13 bases remaining between them. The CDR3 consists of 15 residues. The germline V gene encodes CDR1 MNHNS and CDR2 SASEGT. The CDR3 protein is CASSEEGQGVDTQYF. The CDR3 region has the DNA TGTGCCAGCAGTGAAGAGGGACAAGGGGTAGATACGCAGTATTTT.

The chain links TRBV30 to TRBJ1-2, with unresolved D. This CDR3 spans 16 amino acids. Per the germline V gene, CDR1 is GTSNPN and CDR2 is SVGIG (reference sequence). Trimming removed 0 bases at V and 4 bases at J, with 18 bases between. For the CDR3, the DNA is TGTGCCTGGAGTGTAATTGGCAGGCTTACCTCCTATGGCTACACCTTC. Translation: CAWSVIGRLTSYGYTF.

The J gene is TRBJ2-2, the V gene TRBV6-5; D is perhaps TRBD2 (6 bases). CDR1 is MNHEY and CDR2 is SVGAGI in the germline V gene. The CDR3 has 15 amino acids. V was shortened by 7 bases and J by 2 bases, with 14 bases between the two germline ends. The CDR3 loop reads CASKIAEINTGELFF. CDR3 in DNA: TGTGCCAGCAAAATAGCGGAGATAAACACCGGGGAGCTGTTTTTT.

The chain carries TRBV30 and TRBJ2-2; D may be TRBD1 (6 bases). CDR3 length: 16 residues. V dropped 4 bases and J dropped 0 bases, with 15 bases sitting between them. Germline lookup yields CDR1 GTSNPN and CDR2 SVGIG (reference sequence). The CDR3 loop is CAWKSFGTSNTGELFF. The DNA for the CDR3 is TGTGCCTGGAAATCCTTCGGGACATCGAACACCGGGGAGCTGTTTTTT.

This chain links TRBV5-3 with TRBJ2-1; D is unresolved. TRBV5-3 is an open reading frame whose function is uncertain. The CDR3 sequence is 13 residues long. Trimming stripped 4 bases from V and 10 bases from J, with 15 bases between. CDR3 loop: CARSPPVSLEQFF. In DNA, the CDR3 is TGTGCCAGAAGCCCGCCGGTGTCACTCGAGCAGTTCTTC.

In this sample, this clone turned up a few times. The chain links TRBV11-1 to TRBJ2-7; 8 bases line up with TRBD1. Germline-derived CDR1 and CDR2 are SGHAT and FQDESV (reference sequence). V dropped 5 bases and J dropped 0; count of bases not matched to a gene: 9. The CDR3 spans 16 residues. The CDR3 region is CASSVRQGRSSYEQYF. DNA of the CDR3: TGTGCCAGCAGCGTCCGACAGGGGAGAAGCTCCTACGAGCAGTACTTC.

The chain couples TRBV2 to TRBJ2-3; 7 positions agree with TRBD2. CDR3 length equals 15 residues. Germline CDR1 is SNHLY and CDR2 is FYNNEI. The V and J ends lost 1 base and 3 bases, in that order; junction bases with no gene match: 4. The CDR3: CASSEGGEGTDTQYF. CDR3 DNA: TGTGCCAGCAGTGAAGGAGGGGAGGGAACAGATACGCAGTATTTT.

The chain recombines TRBV11-3 with TRBJ2-1; D not resolved. V was clipped by 3 bases and J by 1 base, with 4 bases between them. In germline, CDR1 is SGHNT, CDR2 YENEEA. CDR3 size: 13 residues. CDR3 in DNA: TGTGCCAGCAGCTTGACTTCCTACAATGAGCAGTTCTTC. Encoded protein: CASSLTSYNEQFF. The full variable domain, completed using reference TRBV11-3 and TRBJ2-1, is EAGVVQSPRYKIIEKKQPVAFWCNPISGHNTLYWYLQNLGQGPELLIRYENEEAVDDSQLPKDRFSAERLKGVDSTLKIQPAELGDSAVYLCASSLTSYNEQFFGPGTRLTVL.

This clone is medium-sized by share. This chain uses TRBV7-9 with TRBJ2-7; 9 nucleotides match TRBD1. Germline trimming cut 5 bases from V and 5 bases from J; bases unmatched to any gene: 10. Looked up from germline, CDR1 is SEHNR and CDR2 is FQNEAQ (reference sequence). The CDR3 totals 15 residues. The CDR3 reads CASSLGTGFINEQYF. The DNA of the CDR3 is TGTGCCAGCAGCCTAGGGACAGGGTTTATCAACGAGCAGTACTTC.

This sequence joins TRBV19 and TRBJ1-5, with a tentative D call TRBD1 (6 bases). The germline gives CDR1 LNHDA, CDR2 SQIVND (reference sequence). V lost 9 bases and J lost 7, with 16 bases in between. The CDR3 loop spans 13 amino acids. CDR3 residues: CASAAGVRQPQHF. For the CDR3, the DNA is TGTGCCAGCGCGGCAGGGGTGCGACAGCCCCAGCATTTT.

The rearrangement links TRBV9 to TRBJ2-5; weak D call: TRBD2 (6 bases). The CDR3 totals 14 residues. Between the trimmed V and J ends, which lost 0 bases and 7 bases, there was a span of 13 bases. Germline values: CDR1 SGDLS, CDR2 YYNGEE. CDR3 protein: CASSVATGRGTQYF. For the CDR3, the DNA is TGTGCCAGCAGCGTAGCTACCGGGAGAGGGACCCAGTACTTC.

This chain links TRBV4-1 with TRBJ1-4; TRBD1 aligns across 7 bases. With 4 bases clipped from V and 5 bases from J, the junction kept 1 base outside the gene matches. The germline CDR1 and CDR2 sequences are MGHRA and YSYEKL. CDR3 length: 13 residues. CDR3 sequence (DNA): TGCGCCAGCAGCCTACAGGGGAATGAAAAACTGTTTTTT. Residues: CASSLQGNEKLFF.

This sequence joins TRBV24-1 and TRBJ2-5; 8 bases agree with TRBD2. The CDR3 has 18 amino acids. Germline CDR1 and CDR2: KGHDR and SFDVKD. The ends lost 2 bases at V and 7 bases at J; junction bases unmatched: 17. Written as DNA, the CDR3 is TGTGCCACCAGTGATTCCGGAGGGCTAGCGGGCGGGCACGGGACCCAGTACTTC. It codes for CATSDSGGLAGGHGTQYF.

The chain is built from TRBV5-1 and TRBJ1-6, with no clear D. V was clipped by 0 bases and J by 8 bases, with 15 bases between them. Germline V gene sequence: CDR1 SGHRS, CDR2 YFSETQ. The CDR3 sequence is 16 residues long. CDR3 sequence reads: CASSLDGVSDYSPLHF. The DNA for the CDR3 is TGCGCCAGCAGCTTGGATGGAGTCAGTGATTATTCACCCCTCCACTTT.

The chain employs TRBV6-5 and TRBJ1-6; TRBD1 matches 7 bases. Germline V gene sequence: CDR1 MNHEY, CDR2 SVGAGI. The junction had 3 bases not matched to a gene; V was cut back by 6 bases and J by 4 bases. This CDR3 has 14 residues. DNA for the CDR3: TGTGCCAGCAGGAAACAGGGGTATAATTCACCCCTCCACTTT. Protein product: CASRKQGYNSPLHF.

The chain combines TRBV7-2 with TRBJ2-1, with 9 bases aligning to TRBD2. J gave up 5 bases and V 2 bases, and 7 bases lay outside the gene matches. The CDR3 length is 16 residues. CDR1 and CDR2 from the germline V gene are SGHTA and FQGNSA. This CDR3 is CASSLWRGGINNEQFF. Here the CDR3 DNA reads TGTGCCAGCAGCTTATGGCGGGGGGGGATCAACAATGAGCAGTTCTTC. The full variable domain, in which reference TRBV7-2 and TRBJ2-1 provide the parts outside the CDR3, is GAGVSQSPSNKVTEKGKDVELRCDPISGHTALYWYRQSLGQGLEFLIYFQGNSAPDKSGLPSDRFSAERTGGSVSTLTIQRTQQEDSAVYLCASSLWRGGINNEQFFGPGTRLTVL.

This chain connects TRBV2 to TRBJ2-3, with TRBD2 identical over 8 bases. CDR3 length: 18 residues. The germline V gene has CDR1 SNHLY and CDR2 FYNNEI. Losses at the gene ends were 7 bases for V and 4 bases for J; bases not matched to a gene: 19. Here the CDR3 DNA reads TGTGCCAGCAAAAGGACTAGCCTTAGGTCCTTCTTAGCAGATACGCAGTATTTT. It encodes CASKRTSLRSFLADTQYF. Together with reference TRBV2 and TRBJ2-3, the CDR3 gives the full variable domain: EPEVTQTPSHQVTQMGQEVILRCVPISNHLYFYWYRQILGQKVEFLVSFYNNEISEKSEIFDDQFSVERPDGSNFTLKIRSTKLEDSAMYFCASKRTSLRSFLADTQYFGPGTRLTVL.

This sequence joins TRBV9 and TRBJ2-1, with 10 bases aligning to TRBD2. CDR1 is SGDLS, CDR2 YYNGEE, per germline. Germline trimming cut 0 bases from V and 4 bases from J; bases unmatched to any gene: 4. The CDR3 extends over 16 amino acids. The CDR3 DNA reads as TGTGCCAGCAGCGTAGCAGCGGGAGGGCCGTACAATGAGCAGTTCTTC. Encoded protein: CASSVAAGGPYNEQFF.

The chain couples TRBV10-3 to TRBJ1-2, with D maybe TRBD1 (6 bases). V was pared by 0 bases and J by 4 bases, with 15 bases between. The germline V gene has CDR1 ENHRY and CDR2 SYGVKD. This CDR3 has 16 amino acids. CDR3 sequence: CAISESMVQGVYGYTF. As DNA, the CDR3 is TGTGCCATCAGTGAGTCGATGGTACAGGGTGTCTATGGCTACACCTTC.

The chain is built from TRBV30 and TRBJ2-5, with 9 bases that match TRBD1. V trimming: 1 base; J trimming: 4 bases; junction bases outside the gene matches: 7. Germline CDR1 and CDR2: GTSNPN and SVGIG (reference sequence). This CDR3 spans 15 amino acids. CDR3 residues: CAWSGTGVSVETQYF. CDR3 DNA: TGTGCCTGGAGTGGGACAGGGGTCTCGGTAGAGACCCAGTACTTC. Based on the CDR3 plus reference TRBV30 and TRBJ2-5, the full variable domain is SQTIHQWPATLVQPVGSPLSLECTVEGTSNPNLYWYRQAAGRGLQLLFYSVGIGQISSEVPQNLSASRPQDRQFILSSKKLLLSDSGFYLCAWSGTGVSVETQYFGPGTRLLVL.

This clone has a single count. The rearrangement joins TRBV11-3 to TRBJ1-6; TRBD1 agrees at 8 bases. This CDR3 has 15 residues. Germline V gene sequence: CDR1 SGHNT, CDR2 YENEEA. V lost 4 bases and J lost 5; bases outside the gene matches: 4. The CDR3 protein is CASSSWTGNNSPLHF. Here the CDR3 DNA reads TGTGCCAGCAGCTCCTGGACAGGGAATAATTCACCCCTCCACTTT.

The chain is built from TRBV10-3 and TRBJ2-3; TRBD2 matches at 8 bases. This CDR3 has 14 amino acids. Germline V gene sequence: CDR1 ENHRY, CDR2 SYGVKD. J lost 4 bases, V lost 2 bases, and 2 bases had no gene match. Here the CDR3 reads CAISEGLAADTQYF. In DNA, the CDR3 is TGTGCCATCAGTGAGGGACTAGCTGCAGATACGCAGTATTTT.

The rearrangement links TRBV5-1 to TRBJ2-1; TRBD1 aligns across 8 bases. CDR1 is SGHRS and CDR2 is YFSETQ in the germline V gene. The CDR3 contains 17 residues. Trimming removed 4 bases from V and 3 bases from J; junction bases left unmatched: 12. CDR3 residues: CASSQTGQGMNYNEQFF. In DNA form, the CDR3 reads TGCGCCAGCAGCCAGACCGGACAGGGCATGAACTACAATGAGCAGTTCTTC.

V is TRBV5-1 and J is TRBJ2-7; 8 nucleotides align to TRBD2. Unmatched junction bases numbered 10, after V lost 0 bases and J lost 2 bases. The CDR3 runs 17 residues. Germline CDR1 reads SGHRS; CDR2 reads YFSETQ. CDR3 amino acids: CASSLVVLAENPYEQYF. CDR3 DNA: TGCGCCAGCAGCTTGGTGGTACTAGCGGAAAACCCCTACGAGCAGTACTTC.

V and J are TRBV6-5 and TRBJ2-1; 10 nucleotides agree with TRBD2. Germline V gives CDR1 MNHEY, CDR2 SVGAGI. V was pared by 10 bases and J by 2 bases, with 5 bases of the junction left unmatched. This CDR3 spans 14 amino acids. The CDR3 sequence: CAITAGGTYNEQFF. The CDR3 DNA is TGTGCCATCACAGCGGGGGGGACCTACAATGAGCAGTTCTTC.